These 31 T cell receptor beta chains were sequenced from one sample in a study of HIV-infected patients and healthy controls (dated by TCRdb to the mid-2010s). Libraries were constructed by 5' RACE. The listed sequencing device is Illumina MiSeq. SuperScript III was used to reverse transcribe 500 ng RNA with primers targeting the alpha and beta constant regions. Separate alpha and beta chain libraries were made by chain-specific third strand synthesis with multiplexing indices. TCRdb's own reprocessing of the public reads used fastp at Q25 and MiXCR and kept productive beta chains. All rows with the same CDR3 protein become a single entry with the most common DNA and genes. The sample data list tens of thousands of distinct CDR3 sequences, and 8.5% of these were observed just once. Of the sample, approximately 3.9% falls within the top ten clones. Whole blood was used without cell fractionation, so the repertoire reflected all unsorted peripheral T cells.

Sample: blood. These receptors were obtained from an adult in good health.

V is TRBV27 and J is TRBJ2-7, with D maybe TRBD1 (6 bases). Germline CDR1 and CDR2: MNHEY and SMNVEV (reference sequence). V was clipped by 6 bases and J by 0 bases, with 15 bases between them. The CDR3 runs to 15 residues. As DNA, the CDR3 is TGTGCCAGCAGGCAAGGGACATCCAGCTCCTACGAGCAGTACTTC. It specifies CASRQGTSSSYEQYF.

This clonotype was counted a few times. The genes are TRBV30 and TRBJ2-5; D is perhaps TRBD2 (6 bases). Germline loops: CDR1 GTSNPN, CDR2 SVGIG (reference sequence). Trimming stripped 2 bases from V and 5 bases from J, with 12 bases between. This CDR3 has 13 residues. CDR3 amino acids: CAWSWRVGETQYF. CDR3 DNA: TGTGCCTGGAGTTGGAGGGTAGGGGAGACCCAGTACTTC.

This clonotype appeared many times. The rearrangement links TRBV7-9 to TRBJ1-1, with D unclear. CDR1 is SEHNR, CDR2 FQNEAQ, per germline (reference sequence). This CDR3 contains 12 residues. Trimming pared 2 bases from V and 5 bases from J, leaving 6 bases between. In nucleotides, the CDR3 is TGTGCCAGCAGCTTACCGGGGACTGAAGCTTTCTTT. It encodes CASSLPGTEAFF. Full variable domain (remainder filled in from reference TRBV7-9 and TRBJ1-1): DTGVSQNPRHKITKRGQNVTFRCDPISEHNRLYWYRQTLGQGPEFLTYFQNEAQLEKSRLLSDRFSAERPKGSFSTLEIQRTEQGDSAMYLCASSLPGTEAFFGQGTRLTVV.

The table lists this clonotype with many counts. The J gene is TRBJ2-1, the V gene TRBV30; 9 nucleotides align to TRBD2. The V gene end was trimmed by 4 bases and the J gene end by 2 bases; junction bases not matched to a gene: 6. Germline CDR1 reads GTSNPN; CDR2 reads SVGIG (reference sequence). This CDR3 spans 15 amino acids. The CDR3 loop is CAWTGASGAYNEQFF. The CDR3 DNA follows: TGTGCCTGGACAGGGGCTAGCGGGGCCTACAATGAGCAGTTCTTC.

The sample holds many counts of this clonotype. This chain connects TRBV20-1 to TRBJ1-1, with TRBD1 as a possible D gene (5 bases). This CDR3 spans 14 amino acids. V was trimmed by 3 bases and J by 4 bases, leaving 15 bases between them. Germline CDR1 is DFQATT and CDR2 is SNEGSKA (reference sequence). Here the CDR3 reads CSASSGGGATEAFF. CDR3 bases: TGCAGTGCTAGCTCTGGCGGAGGGGCCACTGAAGCTTTCTTT.

This chain joins TRBV19 and TRBJ2-7; D might be TRBD2 (6 bases). CDR3 length: 14 amino acids. V lost 3 bases, J lost 2 bases, and 11 bases lay in between. Germline V gives CDR1 LNHDA, CDR2 SQIVND (reference sequence). CDR3 residues: CASSMGPGAYEQYF. The DNA of the CDR3 is TGTGCCAGTAGTATGGGGCCGGGGGCCTACGAGCAGTACTTC.

This clonotype was recorded many times. V and J are TRBV2 and TRBJ2-7, with D perhaps TRBD1 (6 bases). Deletions cut 6 bases from V and 4 bases from J, with 16 bases between. Germline CDR1 and CDR2: SNHLY and FYNNEI. The CDR3 runs 14 residues. CDR3 region: CASRIRTARYEQYF. DNA of the CDR3: TGTGCCAGCAGGATTAGGACAGCTCGGTACGAGCAGTACTTC. The full variable domain, in which reference TRBV2 and TRBJ2-7 provide the parts outside the CDR3, is EPEVTQTPSHQVTQMGQEVILRCVPISNHLYFYWYRQILGQKVEFLVSFYNNEISEKSEIFDDQFSVERPDGSNFTLKIRSTKLEDSAMYFCASRIRTARYEQYFGPGTRLTVT.

This clonotype was counted a few times. This chain connects TRBV5-1 to TRBJ1-1, with TRBD1 matching over 7 bases. V was clipped by 4 bases and J by 4 bases; unmatched bases: 7. The germline V gene encodes CDR1 SGHRS and CDR2 YFSETQ. The CDR3 extends over 14 amino acids. CDR3 sequence: CASSNDRAPTEAFF. The CDR3 coding sequence is TGCGCCAGCAGCAATGACAGGGCACCCACTGAAGCTTTCTTT. Supplemented by reference TRBV5-1 and TRBJ1-1, the full variable domain reads KAGVTQTPRYLIKTRGQQVTLSCSPISGHRSVSWYQQTPGQGLQFLFEYFSETQRNKGNFPGRFSGRQFSNSRSEMNVSTLELGDSALYLCASSNDRAPTEAFFGQGTRLTVV.

The gene calls are TRBV19 and TRBJ2-3; 7 bases align to TRBD2. This CDR3 has 12 residues. Per the germline V gene, CDR1 is LNHDA and CDR2 is SQIVND (reference sequence). J was trimmed by 5 bases and V by 7 bases; bases with no gene match: 3. For the CDR3, the DNA is TGTGCCAGTACGGGGGGAGGAGATACGCAGTATTTT. This sequence encodes CASTGGGDTQYF.

In this sample, this clonotype turned up many times. The chain combines TRBV4-2 with TRBJ1-2; D is perhaps TRBD1 (5 bases). Germline loops: CDR1 LGHNA, CDR2 YNFKEQ. The length of the CDR3 is 15 residues. Trimming shortened V by 0 bases and J by 13 bases, and 21 bases separated the two germline ends. CDR3 in amino acids: CASSQDQGREGSRTF. The CDR3, as DNA: TGTGCCAGCAGCCAAGATCAGGGAAGAGAAGGTTCCCGCACCTTC.

This clonotype came up a few times. The chain links TRBV3-1 to TRBJ1-5; D is unresolved. V shed 1 base and J shed 7 bases, with 5 bases lying between them. Per germline, CDR1 LGHDT and CDR2 YNNKEL (reference sequence). The CDR3 sequence is 12 residues long. CDR3 coding DNA: TGTGCCAGCAGCCAAGGGAAACAGCCCCAGCATTTT. Residues: CASSQGKQPQHF.

This clonotype was seen ten or more times. The chain recombines TRBV27 with TRBJ1-6; D call uncertain. Germline V gene data show CDR1 as MNHEY and CDR2 as SMNVEV (reference sequence). This CDR3 spans 12 amino acids. V was clipped by 5 bases and J by 7 bases, with 6 bases between them. The CDR3 sequence is CASSLGNSPLHF. The CDR3, as DNA: TGTGCCAGCAGTCTTGGGAATTCACCCCTCCACTTT.

This clonotype was counted ten times or more. Germline is not matched at one junction end, which may reflect a read error. The J gene is TRBJ1-5, the V gene TRBV25-1; D not certain. The CDR3 has 12 residues. Germline V CDR1 and CDR2: MGHDK, SYGVNS. CDR3 protein: CATSVGDQPQHF. CDR3 DNA sequence: TGTGCCACCAGTGTGGGCGATCAGCCCCAGCATTTT.

This clonotype was seen repeatedly, ten times or more. The chain links TRBV10-3 to TRBJ1-3, with D hard to call. The ends were cut back, 10 bases at V and 0 bases at J, with 13 bases in the middle. From germline, CDR1 is ENHRY and CDR2 SYGVKD. CDR3 size: 14 residues. The chain's CDR3 is CATAKESSGNTIYF. The CDR3 coding sequence is TGTGCCACAGCCAAGGAGAGCTCTGGAAACACCATATATTTT.

This clonotype ranks as medium-sized. The chain carries TRBV6-2 or TRBV6-3 and TRBJ2-3; 10 nucleotides align to TRBD2. Germline lookup yields CDR1 MNHEY and CDR2 SVGEGT. V was clipped by 5 bases and J by 1 base; unmatched bases: 6. This CDR3 has 16 amino acids. CDR3 bases: TGTGCCAGCAGTCTAAAAGGACTAGCGGGCACAGATACGCAGTATTTT. It translates to CASSLKGLAGTDTQYF.

The table lists this clonotype with many counts. The CDR3 is CASSPGTRDTEAFF. The CDR3 DNA reads TGTGCCAGCTCACCGGGAACAAGGGACACTGAAGCTTTCTTT. The chain combines TRBV18 with TRBJ1-1; D remains ambiguous. The V and J ends lost 3 bases and 3 bases respectively, with 11 bases between them. CDR1 KGHSH and CDR2 LQKENI come from the germline V gene. This CDR3 region has 14 residues.

This clonotype has ten or more counts. V gene TRBV29-1 combines with J gene TRBJ2-6; D is perhaps TRBD2 (5 bases). Germline CDR1 and CDR2: SQVTM and ANQGSEA. CDR3 length: 18 residues. Trimming took off 8 bases at V and 1 base at J, with 24 bases between the two ends. The CDR3 loop is CSSGCRTGLKSGANVLTF. The DNA for the CDR3 is TGCAGCTCGGGGTGTCGGACCGGCCTAAAATCTGGGGCCAACGTCCTGACTTTC.

This clonotype has ten or more counts. The chain carries TRBV29-1 and TRBJ1-2; D is possibly TRBD1 (5 bases). Trimming left V 4 bases short and J 0 bases short, with 9 bases between. CDR3 length: 13 amino acids. From germline, CDR1 is SQVTM and CDR2 ANQGSEA. Written as DNA, the CDR3 is TGCAGCGTTGGGACAACAGCTAACTATGGCTACACCTTC. Its translation: CSVGTTANYGYTF.

V gene TRBV18 combines with J gene TRBJ2-7; D may match TRBD1 or TRBD2 (5 bases each). The CDR3 sequence is 12 residues long. Germline V lookup: CDR1 KGHSH, CDR2 LQKENI. Trimming took 3 bases from V and 5 from J, leaving 8 bases between them. CDR3 amino acids: CASSPRGDEQYF. CDR3 nucleotide sequence: TGTGCCAGCTCACCCAGAGGGGACGAGCAGTACTTC.

In its sample, this clonotype was seen a few times. The CDR3 nucleotides are TGCGCCAGCAGCTTGGGAAGTAGCGGGGGGCGAGATACGCAGTATTTT. The encoded protein is CASSLGSSGGRDTQYF. J is TRBJ2-3 and V is TRBV5-1; TRBD2 matches at 10 bases. After removal of 0 bases from V and 5 bases from J, the junction contained 6 bases not matched to a gene. Germline V gives CDR1 SGHRS, CDR2 YFSETQ. This CDR3 comprises 16 residues. The variable domain in full, completed from reference TRBV5-1 and TRBJ2-3, reads KAGVTQTPRYLIKTRGQQVTLSCSPISGHRSVSWYQQTPGQGLQFLFEYFSETQRNKGNFPGRFSGRQFSNSRSEMNVSTLELGDSALYLCASSLGSSGGRDTQYFGPGTRLTVL.

The chain joins TRBV6-5 to TRBJ1-4; a weak D match, TRBD1 (6 bases). CDR3 size: 14 residues. The V and J ends lost 5 bases and 2 bases respectively, with 9 bases between them. Germline values: CDR1 MNHEY, CDR2 SVGAGI. CDR3 nucleotides: TGTGCCAGCAGTCTGACAGGCACTAATGAAAAACTGTTTTTT. This codes for CASSLTGTNEKLFF.

This clonotype was counted many times. The rearrangement links TRBV5-1 to TRBJ2-3, with D perhaps TRBD2 (5 bases). The CDR3 contains 14 residues. Trimming removed 0 bases at V and 6 bases at J, with 11 bases between. Germline CDR1 SGHRS, CDR2 YFSETQ. CDR3 region: CASSLVLATDTQYF. The CDR3 nucleotides are TGCGCCAGCAGCTTGGTGTTAGCGACGGATACGCAGTATTTT. Full variable domain (missing parts from reference TRBV5-1 and TRBJ2-3): KAGVTQTPRYLIKTRGQQVTLSCSPISGHRSVSWYQQTPGQGLQFLFEYFSETQRNKGNFPGRFSGRQFSNSRSEMNVSTLELGDSALYLCASSLVLATDTQYFGPGTRLTVL.

This clonotype was counted at least ten times. V and J are TRBV9 and TRBJ2-1; perhaps TRBD2 as D (5 bases). The V gene lost 3 bases and the J gene lost 6 bases, with 10 bases spanning the gap. This CDR3 is 13 amino acids long. Germline CDR1 is SGDLS and CDR2 is YYNGEE. Written as DNA, the CDR3 is TGTGCCAGCAGCGAAGGACTGACCAATGAGCAGTTCTTC. Encoded protein: CASSEGLTNEQFF.

Ten or more counts support this clonotype. V usage is TRBV7-2 and J usage is TRBJ1-1; D possibly corresponds to TRBD1 (6 bases). Trimming removed 5 bases at V and 5 bases at J, with 12 bases between. Germline V gives CDR1 SGHTA, CDR2 FQGNSA. This CDR3 comprises 13 residues. DNA of the CDR3: TGTGCCAGCAGCGAACAGGGAGGGACTGAAGCTTTCTTT. It encodes CASSEQGGTEAFF.

By share, this clonotype ranks as medium-sized (0.01 to 0.1%). This chain joins TRBV11-2 and TRBJ2-4; D gene unclear. Trimming cost V 0 bases and J 7 bases, with 13 bases left between them. Per the germline V gene, CDR1 is SGHAT and CDR2 is FQNNGV. CDR3 length: 15 amino acids. As DNA, the CDR3 is TGTGCCAGCAGCTTAGAACACGGGCCACTGAACATTCAGTACTTC. This encodes CASSLEHGPLNIQYF. Together with reference TRBV11-2 and TRBJ2-4, the CDR3 gives the full variable domain: EAGVAQSPRYKIIEKRQSVAFWCNPISGHATLYWYQQILGQGPKLLIQFQNNGVVDDSQLPKDRFSAERLKGVDSTLKIQPAKLEDSAVYLCASSLEHGPLNIQYFGAGTRLSVL.

V and J are TRBV5-4 and TRBJ2-6; 9 bases map to TRBD1. The CDR3 is 18 amino acids. From germline, CDR1 is SGHNT and CDR2 YYREEE (reference sequence). V gave up 5 bases and J gave up 4 bases; unmatched junction bases: 13. The CDR3 nucleotides are TGTGCCAGCAGTATACAGGGGGCATCGGCATGGGGGGCCAACGTCCTGACTTTC. This sequence encodes CASSIQGASAWGANVLTF.

The chain employs TRBV6-2 or TRBV6-3 and TRBJ1-6; perhaps TRBD1 as D (6 bases). CDR3 length equals 14 residues. CDR1 and CDR2 from the germline V gene are MNHEY and SVGEGT. Trimming shortened V by 0 bases and J by 10 bases, and 10 bases separated the two germline ends. DNA of the CDR3: TGTGCCAGCAGTTACTCGTGGACAGAGTCACCCCTCCACTTT. This sequence encodes CASSYSWTESPLHF.

This clonotype showed up many times. J is TRBJ2-3 and V is TRBV6-1; D is ambiguous. Deletions cut 1 base from V and 1 base from J, with 15 bases between. This CDR3 has 17 amino acids. The germline gives CDR1 MNHNS, CDR2 SASEGT. CDR3 amino acids: CASSEVEGNPGTDTQYF. As DNA, the CDR3 is TGTGCCAGCAGTGAAGTGGAAGGGAACCCCGGCACAGATACGCAGTATTTT.

The chain is built from TRBV29-1 and TRBJ2-7; 12 nucleotides line up with TRBD2. The CDR3 covers 13 residues. CDR1 and CDR2 (germline): SQVTM, ANQGSEA. V was clipped by 4 bases and J by 7 bases; unmatched bases: 5. CDR3 protein: CSVAETSGGEQYF. The CDR3 coding sequence is TGCAGCGTTGCCGAGACTAGCGGGGGTGAGCAGTACTTC.

This clonotype is classed as medium-sized (0.01 to 0.1%). This chain joins TRBV7-2 and TRBJ1-3; D unresolved. In germline, CDR1 is SGHTA, CDR2 FQGNSA. V was pared by 1 base and J by 0 bases, with 10 bases between. The CDR3 covers 16 residues. The CDR3 sequence is CASSLVGPSSGNTIYF. CDR3 coding DNA: TGTGCCAGCAGCTTAGTAGGCCCAAGCTCTGGAAACACCATATATTTT.

A remark on this clonotype: The conserved closing phenylalanine or tryptophan is absent in this CDR3, likely reflecting a read error. Because the CDR3's place on the DNA is in doubt, the DNA is left out and the CDR3 is given as listed by TCRdb. The chain joins TRBV7-9 to TRBJ2-1; the table calls TRBD2, which could not be checked here. Germline CDR1 SEHNR, CDR2 FQNEAQ (reference sequence). Termini included, the CDR3 measures 12 amino acids. CDR3 loop: CASSFRRRGLVY.